Listed here are 15 T cell receptor beta chains from one sample, sequenced in a study of shared clonotypes between healthy human individuals. Some clones are missing from TCRdb's copy, which holds only in-frame ones; the method was immunoSEQ multiplex PCR. The data show around 2.1 million clones, nearly 97% seen once. Specimen: naive CD4+ T cells sorted from blood. Subset noted: CD45RA+ positively selected. Receptor source: a man between 18 and 35 years old in good health.

The chain carries TRBV29-1 and TRBJ2-1; 9 bases match TRBD2. Germline-derived CDR1 and CDR2 are SQVTM and ANQGSEA. The CDR3 has 17 residues. J was trimmed by 2 bases and V by 2 bases; bases with no gene match: 10. CDR3: CSVELAGGPRTYNEQFF. The CDR3 bases are TGCAGCGTTGAATTGGCGGGAGGGCCTCGGACCTACAATGAGCAGTTCTTC.

CDR3 nucleotides: TGTGCCAGCAGCTTAGAAGGATACGGGGCGAAGCCCTACGAGCAGTACTTC. This translates into CASSLEGYGAKPYEQYF. The chain uses TRBV11-2 and TRBJ2-7, with D perhaps being TRBD1 or TRBD2 (5 bases each). V was clipped by 0 bases and J by 2 bases, with 17 bases between them. The CDR3 covers 17 residues. Germline CDR1 is SGHAT and CDR2 is FQNNGV.

The J gene is TRBJ1-6, the V gene TRBV6-6; D not resolved. Germline V gene lookup returns CDR1 MNHNY and CDR2 SVGAGI (reference sequence). Trimming removed 2 bases at V and 6 bases at J, with 11 bases between. The CDR3 runs 15 residues. The chain's CDR3 is CASSYTSGGNSPLHF. CDR3 DNA sequence: TGTGCCAGCAGTTACACGTCAGGTGGTAATTCACCCCTCCACTTT.

This chain connects TRBV5-1 to TRBJ2-5, with 9 bases identical to TRBD2. The length of the CDR3 is 14 residues. V lost 5 bases, J lost 3 bases, and 5 bases stayed unmatched. Germline lookup yields CDR1 SGHRS and CDR2 YFSETQ. CDR3: CASSSRGREETQYF. CDR3 sequence (DNA): TGCGCCAGCAGTTCTCGCGGGAGGGAAGAGACCCAGTACTTC.

The DNA of the CDR3 is TGTGCCAGCAGTGAAGATGTGGAAAATTGGGACAGGGGAATTAAACTGTTTTTT. It yields the protein CASSEDVENWDRGIKLFF. This chain joins TRBV6-1 and TRBJ1-4; 10 bases line up with TRBD1. The CDR3 consists of 18 residues. The trim removed 1 base at V and 11 bases at J, leaving 16 bases unmatched. Germline assignment: CDR1 MNHNS and CDR2 SASEGT.

This clone was picked up one time. This sequence joins TRBV5-4 and TRBJ1-3; TRBD1 matches 9 bases. In germline, CDR1 is SGHNT, CDR2 YYREEE (reference sequence). The CDR3 extends over 15 amino acids. J lost 3 bases, V lost 4 bases, and 5 bases had no gene match. The CDR3, as DNA: TGTGCCAGCAGCCCACAGGGGGCTGGTGGAAACACCATATATTTT. Its translation: CASSPQGAGGNTIYF.

Remarks on this clone: Likely a read error: the CDR3 ends without its conserved phenylalanine or tryptophan. The genes are TRBV28 and TRBJ2-6; D gene ambiguous. The CDR3 contains 14 residues. CDR1 MDHEN and CDR2 SYDVKM come from the germline V gene. Trimming left V 5 bases short and J 2 bases short, with 7 bases between. CDR3: CASSTKTGANVLTS. The CDR3 DNA reads as TGTGCCAGCAGTACCAAGACTGGGGCCAACGTCCTGACTTCC.

The genes are TRBV20-1 and TRBJ1-2, with TRBD1 as a possible D gene (5 bases). Trimming took 5 bases from V and 4 from J, leaving 8 bases between them. Germline CDR1 reads DFQATT; CDR2 reads SNEGSKA (reference sequence). This CDR3 has 11 amino acids. DNA for the CDR3: TGCAGTGCTGGGGGGTCCTATGGCTACACCTTC. Translation: CSAGGSYGYTF.

Remarks on this clone: This CDR3 is also generated by other DNA sequences in the sample. This chain links TRBV2 with TRBJ2-1; TRBD1 matches 7 bases. There are 16 residues in the CDR3. Per germline, CDR1 SNHLY and CDR2 FYNNEI. The V gene end was trimmed by 2 bases and the J gene end by 1 base; junction bases not matched to a gene: 5. CDR3 sequence (DNA): TGTGCCAGCAGTGAAAGGGGGCAAGGGTCCTACAATGAGCAGTTCTTC. It encodes CASSERGQGSYNEQFF.

CDR3 loop: CASSLMGTGPYEQYF. The CDR3, as DNA: TGTGCCAGCAGCCTGATGGGGACAGGGCCCTACGAGCAGTACTTC. The chain employs TRBV14 and TRBJ2-7, with TRBD1 matching over 9 bases. V lost 4 bases, J lost 2 bases, and 6 bases stayed unmatched. The CDR3 extends over 15 amino acids. Germline CDR1 reads SGHDN; CDR2 reads FVKESK.

The DNA of the CDR3 is TGTGCCAGCAGCCTCTTGACGAACACTGAAGCTTTCTTT. Protein sequence: CASSLLTNTEAFF. V usage is TRBV6-5 and J usage is TRBJ1-1; D is unresolved. The CDR3 totals 13 residues. Germline V gene lookup returns CDR1 MNHEY and CDR2 SVGAGI. The V end lost 6 bases, the J end lost 1 base, and 9 bases lay between the germline ends.

V usage is TRBV5-4 and J usage is TRBJ2-2; D not certain. Germline V gene data show CDR1 as SGHNT and CDR2 as YYREEE (reference sequence). CDR3 length: 13 residues. Trimming took 4 bases from V and 6 from J, leaving 10 bases between them. CDR3 coding DNA: TGTGCCAGCAGCCTTATTGGTCCCGGGGAGCTGTTTTTT. As protein: CASSLIGPGELFF. Variable domain in full (rest from reference TRBV5-4 and TRBJ2-2): ETGVTQSPTHLIKTRGQQVTLRCSSQSGHNTVSWYQQALGQGPQFIFQYYREEENGRGNFPPRFSGLQFPNYSSELNVNALELDDSALYLCASSLIGPGELFFGEGSRLTVL.

This clone was observed a single time. The chain links TRBV6-5 to TRBJ1-4; D unclear. Germline loops: CDR1 MNHEY, CDR2 SVGAGI. The CDR3 runs 14 residues. Trimming pared 5 bases from V and 1 base from J, leaving 8 bases between. CDR3 region: CASSERITNEKLFF. The CDR3 nucleotides are TGTGCCAGCAGTGAACGTATAACTAATGAAAAACTGTTTTTT.

This sequence joins TRBV11-1 and TRBJ1-6, with D unresolved. The CDR3 sequence is 16 residues long. Germline V gene data show CDR1 as SGHAT and CDR2 as FQDESV (reference sequence). V was trimmed by 6 bases and J by 0 bases, leaving 12 bases between them. Here the CDR3 DNA reads TGTGCCAGCAGACCACGCTCCAGCTCCTATAATTCACCCCTCCACTTT. Protein: CASRPRSSSYNSPLHF.

The rearrangement uses TRBV27 and TRBJ1-6; D not certain. Germline lookup yields CDR1 MNHEY and CDR2 SMNVEV (reference sequence). The CDR3 runs to 18 residues. Trimming cost V 0 bases and J 0 bases, with 12 bases left between them. In DNA form, the CDR3 reads TGTGCCAGCAGTTTATCGGGCGGGCCGAGCTCCTATAATTCACCCCTCCACTTT. Its translation: CASSLSGGPSSYNSPLHF.